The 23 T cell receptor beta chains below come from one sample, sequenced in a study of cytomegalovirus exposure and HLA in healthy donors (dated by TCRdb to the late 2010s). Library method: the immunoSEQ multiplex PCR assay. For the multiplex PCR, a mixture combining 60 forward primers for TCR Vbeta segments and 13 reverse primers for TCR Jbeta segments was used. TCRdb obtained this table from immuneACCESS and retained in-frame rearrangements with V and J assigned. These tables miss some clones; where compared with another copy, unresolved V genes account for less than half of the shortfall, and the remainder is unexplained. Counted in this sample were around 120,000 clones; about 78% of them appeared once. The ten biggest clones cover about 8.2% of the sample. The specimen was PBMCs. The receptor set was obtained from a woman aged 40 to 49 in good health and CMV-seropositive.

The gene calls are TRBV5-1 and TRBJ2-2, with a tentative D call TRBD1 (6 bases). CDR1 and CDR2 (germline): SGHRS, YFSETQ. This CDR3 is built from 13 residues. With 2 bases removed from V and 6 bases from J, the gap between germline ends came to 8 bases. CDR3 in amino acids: CASSLQGAGELFF. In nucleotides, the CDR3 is TGCGCCAGCAGCTTACAGGGTGCCGGGGAGCTGTTTTTT.

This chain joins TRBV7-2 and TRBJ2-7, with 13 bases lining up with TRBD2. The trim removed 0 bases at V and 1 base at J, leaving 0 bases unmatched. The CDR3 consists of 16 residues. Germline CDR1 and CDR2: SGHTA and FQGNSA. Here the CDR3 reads CASSLAGLAGSYEQYF. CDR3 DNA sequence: TGTGCCAGCAGCTTAGCGGGACTAGCGGGGTCCTACGAGCAGTACTTC.

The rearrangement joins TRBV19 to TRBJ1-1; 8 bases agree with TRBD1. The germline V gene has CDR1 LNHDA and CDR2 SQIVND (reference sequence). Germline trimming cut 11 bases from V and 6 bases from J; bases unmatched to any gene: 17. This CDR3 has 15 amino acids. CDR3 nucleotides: TGTGCCGCCACCCGACAGGGGCCGGAACGCGCTGAAGCTTTCTTT. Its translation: CAATRQGPERAEAFF.

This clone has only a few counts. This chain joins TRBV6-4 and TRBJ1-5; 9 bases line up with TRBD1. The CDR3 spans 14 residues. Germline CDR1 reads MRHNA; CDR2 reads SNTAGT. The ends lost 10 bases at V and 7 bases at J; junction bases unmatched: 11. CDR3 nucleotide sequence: TGTGCCACCTGGGACAGGGCACAGGGACAGCCCCAGCATTTT. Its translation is CATWDRAQGQPQHF.

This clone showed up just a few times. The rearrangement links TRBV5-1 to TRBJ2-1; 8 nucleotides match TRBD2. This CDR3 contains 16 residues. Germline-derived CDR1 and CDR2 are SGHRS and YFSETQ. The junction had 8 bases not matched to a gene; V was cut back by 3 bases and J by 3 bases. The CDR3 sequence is CASSYRSSGRYNEQFF. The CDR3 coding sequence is TGCGCCAGCAGCTACCGATCTAGCGGGCGCTACAATGAGCAGTTCTTC.

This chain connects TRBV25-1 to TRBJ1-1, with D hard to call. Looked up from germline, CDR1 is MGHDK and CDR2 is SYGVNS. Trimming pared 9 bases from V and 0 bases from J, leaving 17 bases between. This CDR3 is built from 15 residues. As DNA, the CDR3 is TGTGCCAGTTCTGAGGACTGGGAGCTGAACACTGAAGCTTTCTTT. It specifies CASSEDWELNTEAFF.

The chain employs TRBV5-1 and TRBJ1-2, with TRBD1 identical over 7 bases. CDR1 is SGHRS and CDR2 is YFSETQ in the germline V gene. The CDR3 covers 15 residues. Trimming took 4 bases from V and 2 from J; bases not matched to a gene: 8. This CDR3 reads CASSTGQWGNYGYTF. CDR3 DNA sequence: TGCGCCAGCAGCACGGGACAGTGGGGAAACTATGGCTACACCTTC.

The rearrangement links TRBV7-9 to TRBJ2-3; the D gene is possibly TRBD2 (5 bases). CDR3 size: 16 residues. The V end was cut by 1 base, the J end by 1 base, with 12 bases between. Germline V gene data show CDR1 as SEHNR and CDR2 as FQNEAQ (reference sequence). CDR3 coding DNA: TGTGCCAGCAGCTTAGAAGGACTCTCGGGCACAGATACGCAGTATTTT. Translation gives CASSLEGLSGTDTQYF.

The DNA for the CDR3 is TGTGCCAGCAGCTTATCGAGGGCTCCGAACACTGAAGCTTTCTTT. Translation: CASSLSRAPNTEAFF. The chain combines TRBV13 with TRBJ1-1; D gene ambiguous. This CDR3 is built from 15 residues. V lost 2 bases to trimming and J lost 1 base, with 11 bases between them. From germline, CDR1 is PRHDT and CDR2 FYEKMQ (reference sequence).

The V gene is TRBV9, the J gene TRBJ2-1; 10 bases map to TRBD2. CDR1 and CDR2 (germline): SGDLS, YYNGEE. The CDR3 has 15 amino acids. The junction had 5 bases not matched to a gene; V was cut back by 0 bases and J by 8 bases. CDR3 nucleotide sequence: TGTGCCAGCAGCGTAGAGAGCGGGGGGGCCGATGAGCAGTTCTTC. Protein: CASSVESGGADEQFF.

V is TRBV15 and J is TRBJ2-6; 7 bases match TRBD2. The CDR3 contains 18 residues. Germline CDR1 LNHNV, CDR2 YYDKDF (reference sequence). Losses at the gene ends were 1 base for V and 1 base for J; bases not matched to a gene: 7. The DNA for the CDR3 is TGTGCCACCAGCAGAGGGGAGGGGCCCGCTTCTGGGGCCAACGTCCTGACTTTC. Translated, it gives CATSRGEGPASGANVLTF.

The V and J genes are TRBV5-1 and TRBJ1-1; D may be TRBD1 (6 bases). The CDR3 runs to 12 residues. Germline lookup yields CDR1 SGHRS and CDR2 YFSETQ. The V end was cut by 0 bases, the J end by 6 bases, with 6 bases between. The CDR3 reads CASSLGGPEAFF. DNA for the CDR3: TGCGCCAGCAGCTTGGGGGGGCCTGAAGCTTTCTTT. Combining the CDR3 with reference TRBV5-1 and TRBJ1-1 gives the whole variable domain KAGVTQTPRYLIKTRGQQVTLSCSPISGHRSVSWYQQTPGQGLQFLFEYFSETQRNKGNFPGRFSGRQFSNSRSEMNVSTLELGDSALYLCASSLGGPEAFFGQGTRLTVV.

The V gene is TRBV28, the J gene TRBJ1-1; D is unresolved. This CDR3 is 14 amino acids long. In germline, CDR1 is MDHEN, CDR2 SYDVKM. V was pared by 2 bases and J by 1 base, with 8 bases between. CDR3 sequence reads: CASSLTQTNTEAFF. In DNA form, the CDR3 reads TGTGCCAGCAGTTTAACACAGACGAACACTGAAGCTTTCTTT. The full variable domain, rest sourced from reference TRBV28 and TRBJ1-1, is DVKVTQSSRYLVKRTGEKVFLECVQDMDHENMFWYRQDPGLGLRLIYFSYDVKMKEKGDIPEGYSVSREKKERFSLILESASTNQTSMYLCASSLTQTNTEAFFGQGTRLTVV.

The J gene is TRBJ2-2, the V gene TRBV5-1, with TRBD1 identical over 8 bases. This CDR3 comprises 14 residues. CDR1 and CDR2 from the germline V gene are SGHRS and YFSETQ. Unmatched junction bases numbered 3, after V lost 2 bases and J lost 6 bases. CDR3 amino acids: CASSFQGAPGELFF. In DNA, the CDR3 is TGCGCCAGCAGCTTCCAGGGGGCACCCGGGGAGCTGTTTTTT.

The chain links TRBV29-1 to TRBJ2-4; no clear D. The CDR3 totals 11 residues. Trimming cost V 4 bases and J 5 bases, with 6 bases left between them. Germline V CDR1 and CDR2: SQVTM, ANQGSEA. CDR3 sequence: CSVGTENIQYF. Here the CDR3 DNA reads TGCAGCGTTGGAACGGAAAACATTCAGTACTTC.

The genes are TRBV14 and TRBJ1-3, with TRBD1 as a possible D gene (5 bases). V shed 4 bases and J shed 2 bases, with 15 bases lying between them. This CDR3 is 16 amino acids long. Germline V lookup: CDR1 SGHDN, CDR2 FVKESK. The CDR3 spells CASSPTIRQTGNTIYF. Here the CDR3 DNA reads TGTGCCAGCAGCCCAACGATCCGACAGACTGGAAACACCATATATTTT.

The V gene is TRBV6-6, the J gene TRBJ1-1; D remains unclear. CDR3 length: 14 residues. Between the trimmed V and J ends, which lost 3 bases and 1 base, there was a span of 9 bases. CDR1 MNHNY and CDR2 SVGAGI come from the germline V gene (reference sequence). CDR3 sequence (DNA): TGTGCCAGCAGTTATCCTGAACAGAACACTGAAGCTTTCTTT. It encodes CASSYPEQNTEAFF.

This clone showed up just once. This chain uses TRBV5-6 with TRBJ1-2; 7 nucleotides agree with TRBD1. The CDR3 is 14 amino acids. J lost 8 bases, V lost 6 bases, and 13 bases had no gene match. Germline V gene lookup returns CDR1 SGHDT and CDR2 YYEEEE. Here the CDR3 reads CASTWDRGSVGYTF. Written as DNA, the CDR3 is TGTGCCAGCACCTGGGACAGAGGATCTGTCGGCTACACCTTC.

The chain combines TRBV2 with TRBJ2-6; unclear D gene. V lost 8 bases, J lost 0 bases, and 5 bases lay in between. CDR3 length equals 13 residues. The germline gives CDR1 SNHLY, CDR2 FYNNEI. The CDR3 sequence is CASESSGANVLTF. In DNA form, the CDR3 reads TGTGCCAGCGAGAGCTCTGGGGCCAACGTCCTGACTTTC.

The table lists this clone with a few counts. CDR3: CASSYRQSHNEQFF. In DNA, the CDR3 is TGTGCCAGCAGTTACCGACAGTCGCACAATGAGCAGTTCTTC. This chain uses TRBV6-6 with TRBJ2-1, with D perhaps matching TRBD1 (5 bases). The CDR3 has 14 residues. CDR1 MNHNY and CDR2 SVGAGI come from the germline V gene (reference sequence). Trimming cost V 2 bases and J 5 bases, with 10 bases left between them.

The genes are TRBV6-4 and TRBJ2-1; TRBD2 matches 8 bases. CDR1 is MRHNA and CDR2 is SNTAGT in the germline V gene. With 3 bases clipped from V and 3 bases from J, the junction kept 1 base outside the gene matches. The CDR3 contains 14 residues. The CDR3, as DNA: TGTGCCAGCAGTGAACTAGCGGACTACAATGAGCAGTTCTTC. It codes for CASSELADYNEQFF.

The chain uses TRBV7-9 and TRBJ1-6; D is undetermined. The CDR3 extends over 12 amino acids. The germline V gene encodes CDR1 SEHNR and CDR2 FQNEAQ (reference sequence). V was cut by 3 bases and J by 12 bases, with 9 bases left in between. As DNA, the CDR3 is TGTGCCAGCAGCTTGCCTCGGGAACCCCTCCACTTT. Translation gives CASSLPREPLHF.

In nucleotides, the CDR3 is TGTGCCAGCAGCGCTGGGCTAGGGGGCTTTTTATATGGCTACACCTTC. It yields the protein CASSAGLGGFLYGYTF. The V call is TRBV5-6, the J call TRBJ1-2, with TRBD1 matching 7 bases. The V and J ends lost 4 bases and 5 bases, in that order; junction bases with no gene match: 14. The germline gives CDR1 SGHDT, CDR2 YYEEEE. CDR3 length: 16 amino acids.